This T cell receptor beta chain was recorded in a study of metastatic and nonmetastatic thyroid tumors (dated by TCRdb to 2020 to 2022). Turning to the overall study: Repertoires from peripheral blood and from tumor or nodule tissue samples of malignant and benign thyroid patients were compared.

CDR1 and CDR2 are read off the germline V gene as SGDLS and YYNGEE. CDR3 length: 14 amino acids, cysteine to phenylalanine. Of all the DNA, just the CDR3 is kept, 42 bases in frame from base 1. V is reduced by 2 bases and J by 4 bases, leaving a spacing of 9 bases between them. Library generation was performed with PCR. Sequencing instrument: Illumina HiSeq 4000. The TCR beta-chain CDR3 region of each patient was profiled by high-throughput sequencing. The original pipeline was this. A classifier to discriminate distant-metastatic papillary thyroid cancer patients was built from CDR3 differences across clinicopathological groups. Repertoire diversity was assessed with the Shannon index, and tumor-blood repertoire similarity with the Morisita-Horn index. The public sequencing data were trimmed at Q25 with fastp and processed into clonotypes with MiXCR by TCRdb, which kept only in-frame beta chains. The V and J calls shown here were made by TCRdb, not taken from the authors' results. For this sample the table gives tens of thousands of clones, of which about 32% were detected only once. The ten largest clonotypes hold about 16% of the sample.

No patient had received any treatment before thyroid surgery. Patient clinical samples collected from the early 2010s to the late 2010s were retrospectively analysed using T-cell receptor beta sequencing. General conclusions and limits of the study: TCR beta diversity was reported as significantly higher in malignant tumors than in benign nodules, in both blood and tumor samples.

In regard to this clone: The target of this receptor is not known. No much larger clone exists at a distance of one base, and base qualities are not known.

The sequenced material came from tumor tissue. The sequence came from a female donor with papillary thyroid cancer or a benign thyroid nodule (not recorded which). Some clones in this sample may be carry-over from other donors' samples. The receptor chain draws on TRBV9 and TRBJ2-2; the D gene identity is not certain. CDR3 sequence: CASSVTSGTGELFF. The nucleotide sequence reads as follows: TGTGCCAGCAGCGTGACTTCAGGCACCGGGGAGCTGTTTTTT.